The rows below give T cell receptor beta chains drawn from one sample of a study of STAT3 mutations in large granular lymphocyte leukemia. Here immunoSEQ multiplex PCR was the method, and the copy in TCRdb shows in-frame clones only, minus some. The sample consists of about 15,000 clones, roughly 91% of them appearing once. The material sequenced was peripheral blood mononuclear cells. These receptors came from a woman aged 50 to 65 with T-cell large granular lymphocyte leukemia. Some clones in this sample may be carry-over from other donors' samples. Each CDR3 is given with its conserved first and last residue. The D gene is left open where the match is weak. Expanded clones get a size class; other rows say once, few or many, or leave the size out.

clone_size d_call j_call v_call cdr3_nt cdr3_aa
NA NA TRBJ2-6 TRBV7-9 TGTGCCAGCAGCTTAGAGAGTTACCAAGGGGCCAACGTCCTGACTTTC CASSLESYQGANVLTF
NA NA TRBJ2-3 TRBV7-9 TGTGCCAGCAGCTTAGGCAGGGGAGATACGCAGTATTTT CASSLGRGDTQYF
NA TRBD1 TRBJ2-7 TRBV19 TGTGCCAGTAGAGACAGGGGGCGAGGGACCTACGAGCAGTACTTC CASRDRGRGTYEQYF
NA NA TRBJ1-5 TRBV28 TGTGCCAGCAGACAGCTTATCATGCCCCAGCATTTT CASRQLIMPQHF
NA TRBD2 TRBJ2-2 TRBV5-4 TGTGCCAGCAGTACGGGGGGATCCGGGGAGCTGTTTTTT CASSTGGSGELFF
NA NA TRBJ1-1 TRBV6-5 TGTGCCAGCAATCGGTTGGACATTCAAAAAGAGGCTTTCTTT CASNRLDIQKEAFF
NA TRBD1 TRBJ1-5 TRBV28 TGTGCCAGCAGTTCCCCGACAGGGAGCAATCAGCCCCAGCATTTT CASSSPTGSNQPQHF
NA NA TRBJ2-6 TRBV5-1 TGCGCCAGCAGCCGAGAATCTGGGGCCAACGTCCTGACTTTC CASSRESGANVLTF
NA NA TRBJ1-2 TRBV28 TGTGCCAGCAGTTTTGGGATTGGCTACACCTTC CASSFGIGYTF
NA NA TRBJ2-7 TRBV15 TGTGCCAGTAACCCGGGGAGGTCCTACGAGCAGTACTTC CASNPGRSYEQYF
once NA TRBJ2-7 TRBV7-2 TGTGCCAGCAGCTCCAGTAGACAGGAGACCTACGAGCAGTACTTC CASSSSRQETYEQYF
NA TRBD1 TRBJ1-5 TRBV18 TGTGCCAGCTCACTGGACAGGGTACCTAATCAGCCCCAGCATTTT CASSLDRVPNQPQHF
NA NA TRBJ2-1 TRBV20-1 TGCAGTGCTACAGAGTACAATGAGCAGTTCTTC CSATEYNEQFF
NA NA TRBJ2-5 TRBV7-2 TGTGCCAGCAGCCGAGCGCCCGTGGGGGACCAAGAGACCCAGTACTTC CASSRAPVGDQETQYF
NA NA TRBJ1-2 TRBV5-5 TGTGCCAGCAGCTTGGGGATCGGGGGCTACACCTTC CASSLGIGGYTF
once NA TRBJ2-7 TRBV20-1 TGCAGTGCCACCACCTACGAGCAGTACTTC CSATTYEQYF
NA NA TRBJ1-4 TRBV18 TGTGCCAGCTCACCACCGGGACAAGTTGCAACTAATGAAAAACTGTTTTTT CASSPPGQVATNEKLFF
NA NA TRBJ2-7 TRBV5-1 TGCGCCAGCAGCTTGGCCCCAGGGGTAAGCAACGAGCAGTACTTC CASSLAPGVSNEQYF
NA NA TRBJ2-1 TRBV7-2 TGTGCCAGCAGCCCAACAGGGTTAGGTGAGCAGTTCTTC CASSPTGLGEQFF
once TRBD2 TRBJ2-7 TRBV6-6 TGTGCCAGCAGAAGCGGGAGCTACGAGCAGTACTTC CASRSGSYEQYF
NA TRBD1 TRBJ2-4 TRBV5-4 TGTGCCAGCAGCCTAGGACAGGGAGGAAACATTCAGTACTTC CASSLGQGGNIQYF
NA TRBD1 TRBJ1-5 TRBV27 TGTGCCAGCAGTGGGACAGGGCCTGATCAGCCCCAGCATTTT CASSGTGPDQPQHF
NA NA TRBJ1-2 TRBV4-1 TGCGCCAGCAGCCAAGGAATGGCCCCCGCCACTAACTATGGCTACACCTTC CASSQGMAPATNYGYTF
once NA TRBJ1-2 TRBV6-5 TGTGCCAGCAGTCCGATCCCCGGGACGGGCTATGGCTACACCTTC CASSPIPGTGYGYTF
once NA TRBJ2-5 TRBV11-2 TGTGCCAGCAGCCCTGGGCAGGGGAAGGGAGAGACCCAGTACTTC CASSPGQGKGETQYF
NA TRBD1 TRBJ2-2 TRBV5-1 TGCGCCAGCGGTCCAACAGGGGACACCGGGGAGCTGTTTTTT CASGPTGDTGELFF
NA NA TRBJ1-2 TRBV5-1 TGCGCCAGCAGCTTGTTTTCCAGGGACTCCTATGGCTACACCTTC CASSLFSRDSYGYTF
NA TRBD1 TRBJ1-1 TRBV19 TGTGCCAGTATTCCCCAGGGACAGCTGAACACTGAAGCTTTCTTT CASIPQGQLNTEAFF
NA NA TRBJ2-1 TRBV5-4 TGTGCCAGCAGCTTGGGGGCTGGGGGACAGCGGGGGAATGAGCAGTTCTTC CASSLGAGGQRGNEQFF
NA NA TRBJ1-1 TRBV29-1 TGCAGCGCACGACCCGGGACTGAAGCTTTCTTT CSARPGTEAFF
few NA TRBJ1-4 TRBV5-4 TGTGCCAGCAGCTCTGCAACTAATGAAAAACTGTTTTTT CASSSATNEKLFF
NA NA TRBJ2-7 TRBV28 TGTGCCAGCGGAAGGAATAGCGCCTCCTACGAGCAGTACTTC CASGRNSASYEQYF
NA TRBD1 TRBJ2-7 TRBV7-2 TGTGCCAGCAGCCTTAGACAGGGCTCCTACGAGCAGTACTTC CASSLRQGSYEQYF
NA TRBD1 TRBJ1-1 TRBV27 TGTGCCAGCAGTCACTCTCAGACAGGGATTGAAGCTTTCTTT CASSHSQTGIEAFF
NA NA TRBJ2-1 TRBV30 TGTGCCTGGAGTGTAAGGAGAGGGGATGAGCAGTTCTTC CAWSVRRGDEQFF
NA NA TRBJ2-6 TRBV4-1 TGCGCCAGCAGCCAACCCGTGTCTGGGGCCAACGTCCTGACTTTC CASSQPVSGANVLTF
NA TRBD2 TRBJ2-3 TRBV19 TGTGCCAGTAGCCTAGCGGGAGCAGCAGATACGCAGTATTTT CASSLAGAADTQYF
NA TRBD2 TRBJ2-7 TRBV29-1 TGCAGCGTTGAACCCCCAGCGGGGGATTTCTCCTACGAGCAGTACTTC CSVEPPAGDFSYEQYF
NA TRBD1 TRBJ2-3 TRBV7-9 TGTGCCAGCAGTTCAGGGGGCCTTAGCACAGATACGCAGTATTTT CASSSGGLSTDTQYF
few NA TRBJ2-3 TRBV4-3 TGCGCCAGCAGCCAACGCTCTCCCTTAGGGGGTAGTCTAAATACGCAGTATTTT CASSQRSPLGGSLNTQYF
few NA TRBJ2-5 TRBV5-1 TGCGCCAGCAGCGCCCAAGGCGGCGAGACCCAGTACTTC CASSAQGGETQYF
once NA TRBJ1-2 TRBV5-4 TGTGCCAGCAGCTTGGCCACTATTGGCACTGGCTACACCTTC CASSLATIGTGYTF
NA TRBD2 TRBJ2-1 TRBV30 TGTGCCTGGAGTGTACGTGGGAGGGCCTATGAGCAGTTCTTC CAWSVRGRAYEQFF
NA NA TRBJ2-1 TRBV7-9 TGTGCCAGCAGCTTGGGTAACTACAATGAGCAGTTCTTC CASSLGNYNEQFF
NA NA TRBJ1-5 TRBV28 TGTGCCAGCACCGATCCTAGAGGTAATCAGCCCCAGCATTTT CASTDPRGNQPQHF
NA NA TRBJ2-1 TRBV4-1 TGCGCCAGCAGCCAAGCCTCCCTTGGATATGAGCAGTTCTTC CASSQASLGYEQFF
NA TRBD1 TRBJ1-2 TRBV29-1 TGCAGCGTGGGGGACAGAACAAACTATGGCTACACCTTC CSVGDRTNYGYTF
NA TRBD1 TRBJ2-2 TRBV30 TGTGCCTGGAGGGCGGGGACAGGGAGAACCGGGGAGCTGTTTTTT CAWRAGTGRTGELFF
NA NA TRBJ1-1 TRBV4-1 TGCGCCAGCAGCCAGGAAGAAATGAACACTGAAGCTTTCTTT CASSQEEMNTEAFF
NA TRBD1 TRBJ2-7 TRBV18 TGTGCCAGCTCACCACAGGGACAGGGAGCCTACGAGCAGTACTTC CASSPQGQGAYEQYF
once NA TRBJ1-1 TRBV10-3 TGTGCCATCAGCGGGGGGCCGAGGAACACTGAAGCTTTCTTT CAISGGPRNTEAFF
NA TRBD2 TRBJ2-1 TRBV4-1 TGCGCCAGCAGCCTTAGCGGGGGAGATTACAATGAGCAGTTCTTC CASSLSGGDYNEQFF
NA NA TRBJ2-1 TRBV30 TGTGCTCACGAACCGGGCACAAATGAGCAGTTCTTC CAHEPGTNEQFF
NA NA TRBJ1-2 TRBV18 TGTGCCAGCTCACCCTTAGAGACGGAGTATGGCTACACCTTC CASSPLETEYGYTF
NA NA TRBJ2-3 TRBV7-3 TGTGCCAGCAGCCCGGGGAGTAACACAGATACGCAGTATTTT CASSPGSNTDTQYF